The clone carrying this T cell receptor (beta chain) occurred many times. This sample stems from a study of CD8 T cells in ankylosing spondylitis. Quantitative molecular-barcoded 5'-RACE generated the TCR beta libraries. TCRdb reprocessed the 5' RACE reads via MiXCR and lists one record per CDR3 protein. The repertoire holds approximately 200,000 distinct CDR3 sequences, with roughly 13% as singletons. This CDR3 contains 14 residues. Trimming took off 7 bases at V and 6 bases at J, with 16 bases between the two ends. The gene calls are TRBV12-3 or TRBV12-4 and TRBJ2-1; D ambiguous. This TCR derives from a female donor with ankylosing spondylitis or in good health (not recorded which). The specimen was blood, either unsorted or a sorted T cell fraction (not recorded which). The CDR3 loop reads CASTQLRAGNEQFF. CDR3 coding DNA: TGTGCCAGCACCCAGCTTAGGGCAGGCAATGAGCAGTTCTTC.